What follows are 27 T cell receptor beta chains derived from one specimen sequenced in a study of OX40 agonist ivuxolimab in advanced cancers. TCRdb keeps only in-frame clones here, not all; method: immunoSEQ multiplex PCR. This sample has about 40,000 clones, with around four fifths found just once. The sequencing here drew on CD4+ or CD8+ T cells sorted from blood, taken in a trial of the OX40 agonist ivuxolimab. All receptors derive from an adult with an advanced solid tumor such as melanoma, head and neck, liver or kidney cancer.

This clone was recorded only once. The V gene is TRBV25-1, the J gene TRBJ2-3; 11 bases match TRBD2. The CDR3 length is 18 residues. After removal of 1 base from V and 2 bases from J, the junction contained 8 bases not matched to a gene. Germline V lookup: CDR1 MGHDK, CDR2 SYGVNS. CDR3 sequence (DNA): TGTGCCAGCAGTGAATCCGAAGGACTAGCGGGTTTCACAGATACGCAGTATTTT. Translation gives CASSESEGLAGFTDTQYF.

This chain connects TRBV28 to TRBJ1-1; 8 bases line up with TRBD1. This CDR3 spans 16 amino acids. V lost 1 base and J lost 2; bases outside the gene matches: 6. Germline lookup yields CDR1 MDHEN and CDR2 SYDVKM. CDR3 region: CASSLLGTGGNTEAFF. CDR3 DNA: TGTGCCAGCAGTTTATTAGGGACAGGAGGCAACACTGAAGCTTTCTTT.

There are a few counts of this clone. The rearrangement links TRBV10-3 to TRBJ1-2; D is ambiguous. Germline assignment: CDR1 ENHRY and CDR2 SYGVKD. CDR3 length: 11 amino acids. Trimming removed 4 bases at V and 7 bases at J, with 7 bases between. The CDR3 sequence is CAISGPSGYTF. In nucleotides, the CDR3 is TGTGCCATCAGTGGTCCATCTGGCTACACCTTC.

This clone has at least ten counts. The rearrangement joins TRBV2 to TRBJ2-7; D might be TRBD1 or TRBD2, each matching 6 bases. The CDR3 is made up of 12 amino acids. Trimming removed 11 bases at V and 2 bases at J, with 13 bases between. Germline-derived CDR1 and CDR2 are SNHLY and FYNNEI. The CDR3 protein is CAGGTRTYEQYF. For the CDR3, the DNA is TGTGCCGGCGGGACACGGACCTACGAGCAGTACTTC.

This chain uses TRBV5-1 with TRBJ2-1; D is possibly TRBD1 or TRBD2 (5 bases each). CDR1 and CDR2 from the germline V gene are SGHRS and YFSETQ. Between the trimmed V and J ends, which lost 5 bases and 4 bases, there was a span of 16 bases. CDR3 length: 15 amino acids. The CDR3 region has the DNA TGCGCCAGCAGAATCGGGGACGGTTTGTACAATGAGCAGTTCTTC. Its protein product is CASRIGDGLYNEQFF.

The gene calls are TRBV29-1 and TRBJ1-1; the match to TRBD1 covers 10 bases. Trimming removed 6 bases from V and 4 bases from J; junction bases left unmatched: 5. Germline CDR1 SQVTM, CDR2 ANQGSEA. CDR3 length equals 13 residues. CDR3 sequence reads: CSVRQGAITEAFF. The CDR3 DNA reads TGCAGCGTGCGACAGGGGGCGATCACTGAAGCTTTCTTT.

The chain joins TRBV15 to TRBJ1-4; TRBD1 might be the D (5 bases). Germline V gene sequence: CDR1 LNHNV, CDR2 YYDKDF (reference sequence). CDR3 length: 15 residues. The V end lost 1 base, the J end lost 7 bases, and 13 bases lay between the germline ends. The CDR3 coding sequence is TGTGCCACCAGCAGAGGGGACGGTTCGGGTGAAAAACTGTTTTTT. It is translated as CATSRGDGSGEKLFF.

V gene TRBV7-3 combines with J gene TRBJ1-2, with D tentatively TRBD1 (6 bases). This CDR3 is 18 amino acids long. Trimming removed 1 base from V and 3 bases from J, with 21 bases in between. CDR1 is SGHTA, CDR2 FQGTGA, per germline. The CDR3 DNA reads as TGTGCCAGCAGCTTAAATCCCCTCGGGCAGGGGAGGGACTATGGCTACACCTTC. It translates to CASSLNPLGQGRDYGYTF.

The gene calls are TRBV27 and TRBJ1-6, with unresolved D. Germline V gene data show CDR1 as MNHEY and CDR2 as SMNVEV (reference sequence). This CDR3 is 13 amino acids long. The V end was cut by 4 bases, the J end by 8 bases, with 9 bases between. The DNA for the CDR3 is TGTGCCAGCAGTTCGGATAGGTATTCACCCCTCCACTTT. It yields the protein CASSSDRYSPLHF.

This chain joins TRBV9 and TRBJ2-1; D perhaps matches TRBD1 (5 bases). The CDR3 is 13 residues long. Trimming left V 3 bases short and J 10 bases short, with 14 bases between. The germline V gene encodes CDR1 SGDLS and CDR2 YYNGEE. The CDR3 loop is CASSAIDRDEQFF. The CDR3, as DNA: TGTGCCAGCAGCGCCATTGACAGAGACGAGCAGTTCTTC.

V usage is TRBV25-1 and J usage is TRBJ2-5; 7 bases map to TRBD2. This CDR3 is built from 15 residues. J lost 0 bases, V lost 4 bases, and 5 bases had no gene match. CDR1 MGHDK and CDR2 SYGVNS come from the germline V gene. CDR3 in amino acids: CASSGAAGYQETQYF. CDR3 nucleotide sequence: TGTGCCAGCAGTGGAGCAGCGGGATACCAAGAGACCCAGTACTTC.

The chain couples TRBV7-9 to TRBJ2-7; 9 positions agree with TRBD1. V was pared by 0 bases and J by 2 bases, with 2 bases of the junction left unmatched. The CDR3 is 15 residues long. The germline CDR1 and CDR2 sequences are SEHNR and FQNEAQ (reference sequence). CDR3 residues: CASSLAGTGTYEQYF. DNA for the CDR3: TGTGCCAGCAGCTTAGCGGGGACAGGGACCTACGAGCAGTACTTC.

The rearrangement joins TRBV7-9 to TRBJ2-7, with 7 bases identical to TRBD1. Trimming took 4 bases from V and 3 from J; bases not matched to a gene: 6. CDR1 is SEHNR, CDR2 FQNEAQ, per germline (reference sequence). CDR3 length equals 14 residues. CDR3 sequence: CASSSTGVRYEQYF. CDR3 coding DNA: TGTGCCAGCAGCTCCACAGGGGTTCGCTACGAGCAGTACTTC.

CDR3 loop: CASSEAYGRAEAFF. For the CDR3, the DNA is TGTGCCAGCAGTGAAGCGTACGGGAGGGCTGAAGCTTTCTTT. This chain connects TRBV6-1 to TRBJ1-1, with D uncertain. In germline, CDR1 is MNHNS, CDR2 SASEGT. V was pared by 0 bases and J by 6 bases, with 11 bases between. The CDR3 is 14 residues long.

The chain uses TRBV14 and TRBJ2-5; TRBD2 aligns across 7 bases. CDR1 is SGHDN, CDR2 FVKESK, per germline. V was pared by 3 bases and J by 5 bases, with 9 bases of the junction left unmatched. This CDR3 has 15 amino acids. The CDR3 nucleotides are TGTGCCAGCAGCCATACGCGGGAGAGGAGGGAGACCCAGTACTTC. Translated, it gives CASSHTRERRETQYF.

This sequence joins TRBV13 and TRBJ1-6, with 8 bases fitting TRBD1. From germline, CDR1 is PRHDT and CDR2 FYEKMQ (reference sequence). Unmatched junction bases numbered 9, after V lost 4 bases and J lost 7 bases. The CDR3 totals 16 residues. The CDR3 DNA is TGTGCCAGCAGCTCCCGACAGGGGTATATAAATTCACCCCTCCACTTT. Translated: CASSSRQGYINSPLHF.

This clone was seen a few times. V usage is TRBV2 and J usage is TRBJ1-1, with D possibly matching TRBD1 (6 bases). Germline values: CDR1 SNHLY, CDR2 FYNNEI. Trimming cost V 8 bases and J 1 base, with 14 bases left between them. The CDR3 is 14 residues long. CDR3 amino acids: CASLTGTRNTEAFF. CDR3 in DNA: TGTGCCAGCCTTACCGGGACACGGAACACTGAAGCTTTCTTT.

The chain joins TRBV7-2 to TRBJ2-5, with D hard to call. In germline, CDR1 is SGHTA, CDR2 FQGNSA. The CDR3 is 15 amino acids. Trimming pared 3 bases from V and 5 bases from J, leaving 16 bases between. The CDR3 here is CASSFTIGSGETQYF. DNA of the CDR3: TGTGCCAGCAGCTTTACTATTGGGTCGGGTGAGACCCAGTACTTC.

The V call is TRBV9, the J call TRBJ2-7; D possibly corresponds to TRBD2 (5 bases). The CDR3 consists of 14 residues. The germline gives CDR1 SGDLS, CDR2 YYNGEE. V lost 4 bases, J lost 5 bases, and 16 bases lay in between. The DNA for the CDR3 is TGTGCCAGCAGCCAAGTCGAGGGAGTGAACGAGCAGTACTTC. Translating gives CASSQVEGVNEQYF.

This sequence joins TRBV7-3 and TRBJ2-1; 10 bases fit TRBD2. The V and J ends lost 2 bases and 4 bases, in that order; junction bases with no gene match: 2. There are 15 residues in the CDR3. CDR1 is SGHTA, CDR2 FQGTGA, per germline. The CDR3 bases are TGTGCCAGCAGCTTAGTAGCGGGGGGATACAATGAGCAGTTCTTC. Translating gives CASSLVAGGYNEQFF.

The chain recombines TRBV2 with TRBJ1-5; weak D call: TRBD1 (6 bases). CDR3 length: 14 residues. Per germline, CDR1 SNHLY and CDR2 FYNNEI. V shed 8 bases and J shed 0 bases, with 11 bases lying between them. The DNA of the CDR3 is TGTGCCAGCGCCGGGACAAATAGCAATCAGCCCCAGCATTTT. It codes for CASAGTNSNQPQHF. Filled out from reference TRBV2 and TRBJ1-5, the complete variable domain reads EPEVTQTPSHQVTQMGQEVILRCVPISNHLYFYWYRQILGQKVEFLVSFYNNEISEKSEIFDDQFSVERPDGSNFTLKIRSTKLEDSAMYFCASAGTNSNQPQHFGDGTRLSIL.

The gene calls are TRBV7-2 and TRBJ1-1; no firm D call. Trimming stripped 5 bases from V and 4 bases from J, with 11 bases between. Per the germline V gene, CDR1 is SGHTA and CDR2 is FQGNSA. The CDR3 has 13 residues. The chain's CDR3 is CASSIGLSTEAFF. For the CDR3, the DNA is TGTGCCAGCAGCATAGGGCTGAGCACTGAAGCTTTCTTT.

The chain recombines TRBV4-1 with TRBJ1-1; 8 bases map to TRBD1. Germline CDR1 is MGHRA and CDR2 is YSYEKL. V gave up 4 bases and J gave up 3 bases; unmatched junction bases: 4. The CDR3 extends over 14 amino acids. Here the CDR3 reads CASSRLTGDTEAFF. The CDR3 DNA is TGCGCCAGCAGCCGCCTGACAGGGGACACTGAAGCTTTCTTT.

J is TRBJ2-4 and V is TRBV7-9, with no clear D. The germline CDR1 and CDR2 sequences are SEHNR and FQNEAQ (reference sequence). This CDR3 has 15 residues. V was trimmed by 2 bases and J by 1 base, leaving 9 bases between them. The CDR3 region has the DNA TGTGCCAGCAGCTTACCGGTTTCGGCCAAAAACATTCAGTACTTC. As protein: CASSLPVSAKNIQYF. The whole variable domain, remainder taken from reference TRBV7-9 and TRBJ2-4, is DTGVSQNPRHKITKRGQNVTFRCDPISEHNRLYWYRQTLGQGPEFLTYFQNEAQLEKSRLLSDRFSAERPKGSFSTLEIQRTEQGDSAMYLCASSLPVSAKNIQYFGAGTRLSVL.

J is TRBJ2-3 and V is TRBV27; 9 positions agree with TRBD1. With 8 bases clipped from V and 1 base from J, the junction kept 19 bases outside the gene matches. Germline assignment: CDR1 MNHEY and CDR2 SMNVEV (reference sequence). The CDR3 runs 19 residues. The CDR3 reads CASRLSGTGRFVGTDTQYF. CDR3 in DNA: TGTGCCAGCCGATTATCCGGGACAGGGCGGTTTGTTGGCACAGATACGCAGTATTTT.

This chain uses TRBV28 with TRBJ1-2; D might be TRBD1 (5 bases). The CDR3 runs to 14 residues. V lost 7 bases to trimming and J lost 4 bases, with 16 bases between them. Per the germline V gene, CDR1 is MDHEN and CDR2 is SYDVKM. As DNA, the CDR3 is TGTGCCAGCACGGGGGGTGGGGGTTCCTATGGCTACACCTTC. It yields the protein CASTGGGGSYGYTF.

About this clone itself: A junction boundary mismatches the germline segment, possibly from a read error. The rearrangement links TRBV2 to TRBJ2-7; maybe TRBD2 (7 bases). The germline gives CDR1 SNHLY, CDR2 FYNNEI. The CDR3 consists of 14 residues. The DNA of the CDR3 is TGTGCCAGCAGTGAGGGGGGGCTCTCCCACGAGCAGTACTTC. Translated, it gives CASSEGGLSHEQYF.